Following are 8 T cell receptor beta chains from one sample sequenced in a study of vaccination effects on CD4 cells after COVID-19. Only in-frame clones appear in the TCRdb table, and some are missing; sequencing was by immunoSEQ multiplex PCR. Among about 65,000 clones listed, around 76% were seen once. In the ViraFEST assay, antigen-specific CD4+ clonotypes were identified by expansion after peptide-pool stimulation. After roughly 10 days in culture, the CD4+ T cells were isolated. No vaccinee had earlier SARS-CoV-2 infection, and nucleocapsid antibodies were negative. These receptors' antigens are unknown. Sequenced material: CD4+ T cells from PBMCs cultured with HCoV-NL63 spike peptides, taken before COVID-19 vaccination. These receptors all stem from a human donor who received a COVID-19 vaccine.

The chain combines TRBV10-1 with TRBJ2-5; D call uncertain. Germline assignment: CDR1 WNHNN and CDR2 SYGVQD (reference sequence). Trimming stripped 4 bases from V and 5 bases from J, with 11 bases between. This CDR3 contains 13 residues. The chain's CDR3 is CASSVGRVETQYF. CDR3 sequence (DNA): TGCGCCAGCAGTGTGGGAAGGGTGGAGACCCAGTACTTC.

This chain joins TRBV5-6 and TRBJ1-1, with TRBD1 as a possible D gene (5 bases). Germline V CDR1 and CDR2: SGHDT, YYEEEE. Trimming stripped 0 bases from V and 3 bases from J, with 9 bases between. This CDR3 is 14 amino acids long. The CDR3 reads CASSLGGGDTEAFF. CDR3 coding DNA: TGTGCCAGCAGCTTGGGTGGAGGGGACACTGAAGCTTTCTTT.

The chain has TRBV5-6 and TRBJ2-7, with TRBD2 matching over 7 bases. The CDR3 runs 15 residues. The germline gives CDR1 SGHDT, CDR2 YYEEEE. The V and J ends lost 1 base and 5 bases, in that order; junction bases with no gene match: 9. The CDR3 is CASSLIGGKRDEQYV. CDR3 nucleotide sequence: TGTGCCAGCAGCTTGATCGGGGGGAAGCGAGACGAGCAGTACGTC.

The DNA of the CDR3 is TGTGCCAGCTCACCACGCGTTAACACAGATACGCAGTATTTT. Protein: CASSPRVNTDTQYF. The V gene is TRBV18, the J gene TRBJ2-3; the D is unclear. The CDR3 consists of 14 residues. V was trimmed by 1 base and J by 2 bases, leaving 7 bases between them. Germline V gene lookup returns CDR1 KGHSH and CDR2 LQKENI. The full variable domain, in which reference TRBV18 and TRBJ2-3 provide the parts outside the CDR3, is NAGVMQNPRHLVRRRGQEARLRCSPMKGHSHVYWYRQLPEEGLKFMVYLQKENIIDESGMPKERFSAEFPKEGPSILRIQQVVRGDSAAYFCASSPRVNTDTQYFGPGTRLTVL.

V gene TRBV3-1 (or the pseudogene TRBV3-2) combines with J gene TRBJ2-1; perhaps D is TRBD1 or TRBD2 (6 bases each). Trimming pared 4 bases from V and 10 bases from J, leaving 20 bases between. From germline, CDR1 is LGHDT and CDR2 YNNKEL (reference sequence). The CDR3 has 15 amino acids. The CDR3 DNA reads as TGTGCCAGCAGCCGCCGGGGGCCAGGGACGGGAGAGCAGTTCTTC. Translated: CASSRRGPGTGEQFF.

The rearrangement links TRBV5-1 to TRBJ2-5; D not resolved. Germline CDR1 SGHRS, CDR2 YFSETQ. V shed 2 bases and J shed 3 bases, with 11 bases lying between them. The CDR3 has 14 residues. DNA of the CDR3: TGCGCCAGCAGCTTTCAACTGGCGAAAGAGACCCAGTACTTC. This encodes CASSFQLAKETQYF.

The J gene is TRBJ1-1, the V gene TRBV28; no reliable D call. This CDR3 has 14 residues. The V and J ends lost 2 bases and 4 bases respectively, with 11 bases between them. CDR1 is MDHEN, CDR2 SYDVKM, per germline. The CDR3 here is CASSLGVVGTEAFF. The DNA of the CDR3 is TGTGCCAGCAGTTTAGGAGTCGTGGGCACTGAAGCTTTCTTT.

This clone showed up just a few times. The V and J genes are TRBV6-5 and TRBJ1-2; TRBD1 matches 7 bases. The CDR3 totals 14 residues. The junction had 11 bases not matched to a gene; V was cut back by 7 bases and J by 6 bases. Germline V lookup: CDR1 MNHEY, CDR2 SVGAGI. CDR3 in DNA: TGTGCCAGCACTCGAAAAGGGGGCGCGGATGGCTACACCTTC. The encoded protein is CASTRKGGADGYTF.